These T cell receptor beta chains were read from a single sample in a study of cytomegalovirus exposure and HLA in healthy donors. The method was immunoSEQ multiplex PCR; TCRdb's version includes in-frame clones alone and lacks a portion of them. The sample shows 140,000 or so clones, roughly 80% of them seen only once. The sequenced sample was PBMCs. The receptors were sampled from a man aged 35-49 years in good health and CMV-seronegative. Both conserved end residues are part of each CDR3. A D gene is named only where the DNA matches it firmly.

. | TRBJ2-7 | TRBV2 | CASIQNEQYF | TGTGCCAGCATACAGAACGAGCAGTACTTC
. | TRBJ2-3 | TRBV11-2 | CASSPRVGVNTDTQYF | TGTGCCAGCAGCCCTAGGGTCGGGGTAAACACAGATACGCAGTATTTT
. | TRBJ2-7 | TRBV6-5 | CASSYGGANYEQYF | TGTGCCAGCAGTTACGGGGGCGCGAACTACGAGCAGTACTTC
TRBD2 | TRBJ2-5 | TRBV19 | CASSLGLAGGSQETQYF | TGTGCCAGTAGTTTGGGATTAGCGGGGGGTAGCCAAGAGACCCAGTACTTC
TRBD1 | TRBJ1-2 | TRBV6-5 | CASSPGQFSTGYTF | TGTGCCAGCAGTCCGGGACAGTTTAGTACTGGCTACACCTTC
. | TRBJ1-2 | TRBV5-4 | CASSRAGNGYTF | TGTGCCAGCAGCCGAGCGGGCAATGGCTACACCTTC
TRBD1 | TRBJ1-2 | TRBV5-1 | CASSLDRGMNYGYTF | TGCGCCAGCAGCTTAGACAGGGGGATGAACTATGGCTACACCTTC
. | TRBJ2-5 | TRBV5-1 | CASSPQRETQYF | TGCGCCAGCAGCCCCCAGAGGGAGACCCAGTACTTC
TRBD1 | TRBJ2-7 | TRBV5-1 | CASSVDRSEEQYF | TGCGCCAGCAGCGTGGACAGGTCTGAGGAGCAGTACTTC
. | TRBJ1-4 | TRBV5-1 | CASSADMLVGEKLFF | TGCGCCAGCAGCGCGGACATGCTGGTGGGTGAAAAACTGTTTTTT
. | TRBJ1-4 | TRBV10-2 | CASSVQGNNEKLFF | TGCGCCAGCAGTGTTCAGGGGAATAATGAAAAACTGTTTTTT
. | TRBJ1-1 | TRBV27 | CASSFRGGVDTEAFF | TGTGCCAGCAGTTTTAGGGGAGGGGTGGACACTGAAGCTTTCTTT
TRBD2 | TRBJ2-1 | TRBV5-4 | CASRTGGSSYNEQFF | TGTGCCAGCAGGACGGGGGGTAGCTCCTACAATGAGCAGTTCTTC
TRBD1 | TRBJ2-7 | TRBV30 | CARSLGQGSFEQYF | TGTGCCCGATCTCTTGGACAGGGAAGTTTCGAGCAGTACTTC
TRBD1 | TRBJ1-1 | TRBV18 | CASSPPSRFGTGGGGTEAFF | TGTGCCAGCTCACCACCCTCCCGATTTGGGACAGGGGGCGGCGGCACTGAAGCTTTCTTT